One sample yielded the 26 T cell receptor beta chains listed below, sequenced in a study of T cell responses to AZD1222 COVID-19 vaccine. Sequencing was performed with immunoSEQ multiplex PCR; in TCRdb, only in-frame clones are kept and a portion is missing. This sample yields some 150,000 clones, of which around 90% are seen a single time; 3% to 3.5% belongs to the top ten. The sequenced sample was peripheral blood, obtained 28 days after the second AZD1222 dose. The receptors originated from an adult who received the AZD1222 COVID-19 vaccine.

The gene calls are TRBV10-1 and TRBJ2-2, with TRBD2 matching over 14 bases. The CDR3 is 16 residues long. CDR1 is WNHNN and CDR2 is SYGVQD in the germline V gene (reference sequence). V shed 4 bases, J shed 6 bases, and the junction held 4 bases outside the gene matches. CDR3 sequence reads: CASSARLAGGAGELFF. The CDR3 coding sequence is TGCGCCAGCAGTGCTAGACTAGCGGGAGGGGCCGGGGAGCTGTTTTTT.

The rearrangement links TRBV9 to TRBJ1-3; D not certain. In germline, CDR1 is SGDLS, CDR2 YYNGEE. V shed 1 base and J shed 3 bases, with 11 bases lying between them. The CDR3 spans 15 residues. CDR3 DNA sequence: TGTGCCAGCAGCGTATCGGCAGGTTATGGAAACACCATATATTTT. Its protein product is CASSVSAGYGNTIYF.

The chain has TRBV5-1 and TRBJ2-1, with 7 bases aligning to TRBD2. Germline CDR1 is SGHRS and CDR2 is YFSETQ. Trimming removed 1 base from V and 0 bases from J; junction bases left unmatched: 7. The length of the CDR3 is 17 residues. The CDR3 reads CASSLRASGDSYNEQFF. The CDR3 region has the DNA TGCGCCAGCAGCTTGAGGGCTAGCGGAGACTCCTACAATGAGCAGTTCTTC.

The chain couples TRBV19 to TRBJ2-7; TRBD1 matches 7 bases. Per germline, CDR1 LNHDA and CDR2 SQIVND (reference sequence). V lost 5 bases, J lost 2 bases, and 12 bases stayed unmatched. The CDR3 is 16 residues long. The CDR3 reads CASSPTSSDRPYEQYF. The CDR3, as DNA: TGTGCCAGTAGTCCCACCTCATCGGACAGGCCCTACGAGCAGTACTTC. Full variable domain (rest looked up from reference TRBV19 and TRBJ2-7): DGGITQSPKYLFRKEGQNVTLSCEQNLNHDAMYWYRQDPGQGLRLIYYSQIVNDFQKGDIAEGYSVSREKKESFPLTVTSAQKNPTAFYLCASSPTSSDRPYEQYFGPGTRLTVT.

The chain uses TRBV6-5 and TRBJ1-1; D gene unclear. CDR1 is MNHEY and CDR2 is SVGAGI in the germline V gene. This CDR3 is built from 12 residues. With 8 bases removed from V and 3 bases from J, the gap between germline ends came to 10 bases. CDR3 region: CASGPSDTEAFF. The CDR3 DNA reads TGTGCCAGCGGGCCCTCGGACACTGAAGCTTTCTTT.

The chain recombines TRBV10-2 with TRBJ2-7, with TRBD2 matching 7 bases. V was clipped by 0 bases and J by 10 bases; unmatched bases: 6. The CDR3 length is 13 residues. Germline assignment: CDR1 WSHSY and CDR2 SAAADI. CDR3 sequence: CASSESERDRQYF. The CDR3 DNA is TGCGCCAGCAGTGAGTCAGAGCGGGATAGACAGTACTTC.

The CDR3 DNA follows: TGTGCCAGCGGACCGGGACCGTTAAGCTCCTACGAGCAGTACTTC. Protein: CASGPGPLSSYEQYF. The chain carries TRBV6-5 and TRBJ2-7; possibly TRBD1 or TRBD2 for D (5 bases each). The germline V gene encodes CDR1 MNHEY and CDR2 SVGAGI. This CDR3 region has 15 residues. V was cut by 8 bases and J by 0 bases, with 17 bases left in between.

Comment on this clone: The junction and the germline gene differ at one end; a read error may be behind it. The identical CDR3 is also encoded by other nucleotide sequences in the sample. This chain connects TRBV19 to TRBJ2-7; 7 bases fit TRBD2. From germline, CDR1 is LNHDA and CDR2 SQIVND (reference sequence). This CDR3 comprises 14 residues. The CDR3 DNA reads as TGTGCCAGTAGTCAAAGGACTGGGGACTACGAGCAGTACTTT. This codes for CASSQRTGDYEQYF.

This chain connects TRBV2 to TRBJ2-7; TRBD2 matches 7 bases. Germline assignment: CDR1 SNHLY and CDR2 FYNNEI. V trimming: 3 bases; J trimming: 0 bases; junction bases outside the gene matches: 14. This CDR3 is 18 amino acids long. The CDR3, as DNA: TGTGCCAGCAGTGACCCCCTCTCTAGCGGCCGGAGCTCCTACGAGCAGTACTTC. Its translation is CASSDPLSSGRSSYEQYF.

V gene TRBV24-1 combines with J gene TRBJ2-1; 10 bases line up with TRBD2. Germline V CDR1 and CDR2: KGHDR, SFDVKD. The length of the CDR3 is 16 residues. Germline trimming cut 4 bases from V and 4 bases from J; bases unmatched to any gene: 6. The CDR3 bases are TGTGCCACCAGTGACCAAACTAGCGGGGTATACAATGAGCAGTTCTTC. This translates into CATSDQTSGVYNEQFF.

The chain carries TRBV5-4 and TRBJ1-1; tentative D call: TRBD1 (5 bases). This CDR3 spans 15 amino acids. The germline V gene has CDR1 SGHNT and CDR2 YYREEE (reference sequence). The V gene lost 0 bases and the J gene lost 0 bases, with 9 bases spanning the gap. The CDR3 here is CASSLAGAMNTEAFF. CDR3 sequence (DNA): TGTGCCAGCAGCTTGGCCGGGGCGATGAACACTGAAGCTTTCTTT. The variable domain in full, with the rest retrieved from reference TRBV5-4 and TRBJ1-1, is ETGVTQSPTHLIKTRGQQVTLRCSSQSGHNTVSWYQQALGQGPQFIFQYYREEENGRGNFPPRFSGLQFPNYSSELNVNALELDDSALYLCASSLAGAMNTEAFFGQGTRLTVV.

The rearrangement joins TRBV5-4 to TRBJ1-1; D might be TRBD1 (5 bases). This CDR3 is 15 amino acids long. The V gene's germline CDR1 is SGHNT and CDR2 YYREEE (reference sequence). Trimming removed 5 bases at V and 1 base at J, with 15 bases between. In DNA form, the CDR3 reads TGTGCCAGCAGTATCCAGGGTATGCGGAACACTGAAGCTTTCTTT. Translated, it gives CASSIQGMRNTEAFF. The full variable domain, in which reference TRBV5-4 and TRBJ1-1 provide the parts outside the CDR3, is ETGVTQSPTHLIKTRGQQVTLRCSSQSGHNTVSWYQQALGQGPQFIFQYYREEENGRGNFPPRFSGLQFPNYSSELNVNALELDDSALYLCASSIQGMRNTEAFFGQGTRLTVV.

This chain uses TRBV27 with TRBJ2-4; no clear D. The CDR3 has 15 residues. Germline CDR1 MNHEY, CDR2 SMNVEV (reference sequence). Trimming removed 6 bases at V and 0 bases at J, with 12 bases between. CDR3 in amino acids: CASSPIWGAKNIQYF. DNA of the CDR3: TGTGCCAGCAGCCCGATCTGGGGAGCCAAAAACATTCAGTACTTC.

In this sample, this clone turned up once. V usage is TRBV7-6 and J usage is TRBJ1-1, with D perhaps matching TRBD1 (6 bases). Trimming pared 5 bases from V and 3 bases from J, leaving 16 bases between. CDR1 SGHVS and CDR2 FNYEAQ come from the germline V gene. The CDR3 consists of 15 residues. The CDR3 spells CASSLHPGEDTEAFF. DNA of the CDR3: TGTGCCAGCAGCCTCCACCCAGGGGAGGACACTGAAGCTTTCTTT.

This clone has just one count. Other DNA sequences within the sample encode an identical CDR3. The rearrangement joins TRBV7-9 to TRBJ2-3; D not resolved. Trimming shortened V by 1 base and J by 3 bases, and 5 bases separated the two germline ends. CDR3 length equals 13 residues. In germline, CDR1 is SEHNR, CDR2 FQNEAQ (reference sequence). The CDR3 region is CASSLVGTDTQYF. The CDR3 nucleotides are TGTGCCAGCAGCTTAGTAGGAACAGATACGCAGTATTTT.

The chain combines TRBV28 with TRBJ2-1; 12 positions match TRBD2. The CDR3 totals 19 residues. Germline lookup yields CDR1 MDHEN and CDR2 SYDVKM. V lost 6 bases, J lost 5 bases, and 17 bases stayed unmatched. The CDR3 sequence is CASSLGPTSGRTKNNEQFF. The DNA for the CDR3 is TGTGCCAGCAGCTTAGGGCCAACTAGCGGGAGGACCAAAAACAATGAGCAGTTCTTC.

The V gene is TRBV6-5, the J gene TRBJ1-1; D not certain. V shed 6 bases and J shed 1 base, with 9 bases lying between them. Per the germline V gene, CDR1 is MNHEY and CDR2 is SVGAGI. This CDR3 has 13 residues. The CDR3 reads CASSTVGNTEAFF. DNA of the CDR3: TGTGCCAGCAGCACAGTGGGGAACACTGAAGCTTTCTTT.

The chain is built from TRBV7-9 and TRBJ1-3; D may be TRBD1 (5 bases). This CDR3 contains 17 residues. Germline values: CDR1 SEHNR, CDR2 FQNEAQ (reference sequence). The V end was cut by 1 base, the J end by 0 bases, with 13 bases between. The CDR3 loop reads CASSLDIGAYSGNTIYF. The CDR3 DNA follows: TGTGCCAGCAGCTTAGATATAGGGGCCTACTCTGGAAACACCATATATTTT.

The chain links TRBV11-2 to TRBJ1-5; D is unclear. This CDR3 is built from 15 residues. Trimming removed 0 bases at V and 0 bases at J, with 6 bases between. Per the germline V gene, CDR1 is SGHAT and CDR2 is FQNNGV. The CDR3: CASSLDRYSNQPQHF. The CDR3 DNA follows: TGTGCCAGCAGCTTAGACCGGTATAGCAATCAGCCCCAGCATTTT.

The chain carries TRBV19 and TRBJ1-3; D gene unclear. Trimming pared 8 bases from V and 8 bases from J, leaving 13 bases between. CDR1 is LNHDA, CDR2 SQIVND, per germline (reference sequence). The CDR3 runs 12 residues. The CDR3 DNA sequence: TGTGCCAGTCCCGGGGTGGCGGACACCATATATTTT. As protein: CASPGVADTIYF.

The V gene is TRBV28, the J gene TRBJ2-7; the match to TRBD2 covers 10 bases. The CDR3 is 13 amino acids. V was pared by 8 bases and J by 5 bases, with 6 bases of the junction left unmatched. Germline V gene lookup returns CDR1 MDHEN and CDR2 SYDVKM. The CDR3 loop is CASGTSGKNEQYF. The CDR3 region has the DNA TGTGCCAGCGGTACTAGCGGGAAGAACGAGCAGTACTTC. Full variable domain (rest looked up from reference TRBV28 and TRBJ2-7): DVKVTQSSRYLVKRTGEKVFLECVQDMDHENMFWYRQDPGLGLRLIYFSYDVKMKEKGDIPEGYSVSREKKERFSLILESASTNQTSMYLCASGTSGKNEQYFGPGTRLTVT.

CDR3 sequence reads: CASSLATLGMGAGEQYF. The CDR3 bases are TGTGCCAGCAGCTTAGCTACCTTAGGTATGGGGGCTGGCGAGCAGTACTTC. J is TRBJ2-7 and V is TRBV7-2; D is perhaps TRBD1 (6 bases). The CDR3 totals 17 residues. V lost 0 bases and J lost 6, with 21 bases in between. Germline loops: CDR1 SGHTA, CDR2 FQGNSA.

The rearrangement links TRBV20-1 to TRBJ2-1; no reliable D call. The germline V and J ends were trimmed by 3 bases and 1 base, with 13 bases remaining between them. The CDR3 spans 15 residues. The germline V gene encodes CDR1 DFQATT and CDR2 SNEGSKA (reference sequence). This CDR3 reads CSASLPATSYNEQFF. For the CDR3, the DNA is TGCAGTGCTAGTCTGCCAGCCACGTCCTACAATGAGCAGTTCTTC.

The chain links TRBV21-1 to TRBJ1-2; the table's D gene call, TRBD1, was not cross checked with the DNA. TRBV21-1 has pseudogene status. CDR3 length equals 13 residues. The CDR3 sequence: CASSKQNIYGYTF. The CDR3 DNA is TGTGCCAGCAGCAAACAGAATATCTATGGCTACACCTTC.

The rearrangement uses TRBV19 and TRBJ1-1; tentatively, D is TRBD1 (5 bases). CDR3 length: 13 amino acids. V was cut by 6 bases and J by 4 bases, with 12 bases left in between. Germline CDR1 is LNHDA and CDR2 is SQIVND (reference sequence). The CDR3 spells CASRGVGSTEAFF. The CDR3 DNA reads as TGTGCCAGTAGGGGGGTAGGGAGCACTGAAGCTTTCTTT.

The chain uses TRBV25-1 and TRBJ2-1, with 9 bases that match TRBD1. Unmatched junction bases numbered 8, after V lost 4 bases and J lost 10 bases. This CDR3 has 14 amino acids. Per germline, CDR1 MGHDK and CDR2 SYGVNS. The CDR3 sequence: CASSGGTGFREQFF. The CDR3 nucleotides are TGTGCCAGCAGTGGCGGGACAGGGTTCAGAGAGCAGTTCTTC.